The clone carrying this TCR beta chain has a handful of counts. TCRdb re-analysed the RT-PCR reads in MiXCR, keeping a single row per CDR3 protein. The sample records 500,000 to 600,000 distinct CDR3 sequences, approximately 11% being singletons. The source of the sample is a study of response to subunit inactivated influenza vaccine. CDR1 is MNHNS, CDR2 SASEGT, per germline. The length of the CDR3 is 13 residues. The V and J ends lost 6 bases and 8 bases, in that order; junction bases with no gene match: 4. The same data also went into a second study, on T cells expressing NK-cell markers. That source notes: UMIs were included in TCR beta cDNA generated by 5'RACE template switching.

This sequence was found in a man aged 45-65 years who received an inactivated influenza vaccine. The sequencing used PBMCs from blood, collected on the day of vaccination. The genes are TRBV6-1 and TRBJ2-1; TRBD2 matches at 10 bases. The CDR3 DNA follows: TGTGCCAGCAGAACTAGCGGGAACTATGAGCAGTTCTTC. It is translated as CASRTSGNYEQFF.